Each of the 25 T cell receptor beta chains below was sequenced from the same sample in a study of shared clonotypes between healthy human individuals. Method: immunoSEQ multiplex PCR; TCRdb's copy keeps in-frame clones and lacks some. Here the sample spans some 2,400,000 clones, roughly 95% being singletons. The sample comprised naive CD4+ T cells sorted from blood. The subset denotes: CD45RA+ positively selected. All receptors come from a man aged 18 to 29 in good health.

The chain couples TRBV7-6 to TRBJ2-3; TRBD1 is a possible D gene (5 bases). This CDR3 region has 12 residues. Germline values: CDR1 SGHVS, CDR2 FNYEAQ. Trimming left V 8 bases short and J 5 bases short, with 11 bases between. In nucleotides, the CDR3 is TGTGCCAGCTCCAGGGCCGGAGATACGCAGTATTTT. It codes for CASSRAGDTQYF. Full variable domain (remainder filled in from reference TRBV7-6 and TRBJ2-3): GAGVSQSPRYKVTKRGQDVALRCDPISGHVSLYWYRQALGQGPEFLTYFNYEAQQDKSGLPNDRFSAERPEGSISTLTIQRTEQRDSAMYRCASSRAGDTQYFGPGTRLTVL.

The chain links TRBV12-5 to TRBJ1-1; weak D call: TRBD1 (5 bases). CDR1 is LGHNT, CDR2 FRNRAP, per germline. The CDR3 runs 13 residues. Trimming shortened V by 6 bases and J by 5 bases, and 13 bases separated the two germline ends. CDR3 nucleotide sequence: TGTGCTAGTGGGTACCCAGGGTTTACTGAAGCTTTCTTT. Translated, it gives CASGYPGFTEAFF.

This chain connects TRBV4-2 to TRBJ2-1; tentative D call: TRBD2 (7 bases). The CDR3 is 16 residues long. In germline, CDR1 is LGHNA, CDR2 YNFKEQ. V was clipped by 0 bases and J by 3 bases, with 12 bases between them. CDR3 residues: CASSQELGGLYNEQFF. The DNA for the CDR3 is TGTGCCAGCAGCCAAGAGTTGGGGGGGCTCTACAATGAGCAGTTCTTC.

The gene calls are TRBV7-9 and TRBJ2-3, with 11 bases that match TRBD2. V was pared by 8 bases and J by 3 bases, with 7 bases of the junction left unmatched. Looked up from germline, CDR1 is SEHNR and CDR2 is FQNEAQ (reference sequence). CDR3 length equals 15 residues. CDR3 amino acids: CASGGTSGRTDTQYF. The CDR3 DNA is TGTGCCAGCGGGGGTACTAGCGGGAGAACAGATACGCAGTATTTT.

Worth noting for this clone: This sample also contains other DNA sequences that code for the same CDR3. The chain couples TRBV5-1 to TRBJ2-3, with a tentative D call TRBD2 (6 bases). The ends were cut back, 4 bases at V and 3 bases at J, with 9 bases in the middle. The length of the CDR3 is 13 residues. Per the germline V gene, CDR1 is SGHRS and CDR2 is YFSETQ. For the CDR3, the DNA is TGCGCCAGCAGCGTTGGGGGGACAGATACGCAGTATTTT. Its translation is CASSVGGTDTQYF.

The V call is TRBV5-1, the J call TRBJ1-1; TRBD1 matches 7 bases. This CDR3 spans 15 amino acids. Germline V gene sequence: CDR1 SGHRS, CDR2 YFSETQ. Germline trimming cut 4 bases from V and 1 base from J; bases unmatched to any gene: 7. The CDR3 DNA reads as TGCGCCAGCAGCGCCGAACAGGGGAAGAACACTGAAGCTTTCTTT. Translated: CASSAEQGKNTEAFF.

The chain combines TRBV6-5 with TRBJ1-5, with 9 positions matching TRBD1. The CDR3 length is 15 residues. The V and J ends lost 6 bases and 4 bases, in that order; junction bases with no gene match: 7. Per germline, CDR1 MNHEY and CDR2 SVGAGI. This chain's CDR3 is CASSPSGQGNQPQHF. As DNA, the CDR3 is TGTGCCAGCAGCCCTAGTGGACAGGGGAATCAGCCCCAGCATTTT.

A word on this clone: One end of the junction is discordant with germline, which a read error may explain. The rearrangement joins TRBV10-3 to TRBJ1-4; D is possibly TRBD1 (6 bases). Germline CDR1 ENHRY, CDR2 SYGVKD. The CDR3 loop spans 13 amino acids. The CDR3 spells CAISDFLGGPLIF. The CDR3 DNA sequence: TGTGCCATCAGTGATTTTCTAGGGGGTCCCCTGATTTTT.

In this sample, this clone turned up once. The CDR3 reads CASSIVGETYEQYF. The CDR3 DNA reads as TGTGCCAGTAGTATAGTTGGGGAAACCTACGAGCAGTACTTC. V usage is TRBV19 and J usage is TRBJ2-7; D unresolved. The CDR3 extends over 14 amino acids. Looked up from germline, CDR1 is LNHDA and CDR2 is SQIVND (reference sequence). Trimming removed 1 base at V and 2 bases at J, with 9 bases between.

The chain has TRBV7-2 and TRBJ1-1, with 7 bases lining up with TRBD1. Germline assignment: CDR1 SGHTA and CDR2 FQGNSA. The CDR3 extends over 17 amino acids. The V segment lost 1 base and the J segment 1 base; nucleotides outside the gene matches: 9. The CDR3 loop is CASSLVRPDRTNTEAFF. For the CDR3, the DNA is TGTGCCAGCAGCTTAGTTCGGCCGGACAGGACGAACACTGAAGCTTTCTTT.

The CDR3 here is CASSPGQGETGELFF. Here the CDR3 DNA reads TGTGCCAGCAGCCCCGGACAGGGTGAGACCGGGGAGCTGTTTTTT. The gene calls are TRBV11-3 and TRBJ2-2, with 8 nucleotides matching TRBD1. Germline V gene lookup returns CDR1 SGHNT and CDR2 YENEEA. Trimming cost V 5 bases and J 5 bases; bases outside gene matches: 7. There are 15 residues in the CDR3.

Only a few counts were recorded for this clone. The CDR3 DNA sequence: TGTGCCAGCAGCTCGCCTAGCGGGCGGCAGTACTTC. It is translated as CASSSPSGRQYF. The genes are TRBV7-6 and TRBJ2-7; TRBD2 matches 8 bases. The CDR3 loop spans 12 amino acids. Germline V CDR1 and CDR2: SGHVS, FNYEAQ. Germline trimming cut 4 bases from V and 9 bases from J; bases unmatched to any gene: 5.

The chain combines TRBV29-1 with TRBJ2-3, with TRBD2 matching over 12 bases. This CDR3 region has 15 residues. Germline lookup yields CDR1 SQVTM and CDR2 ANQGSEA. The trim removed 3 bases at V and 0 bases at J, leaving 1 base unmatched. The CDR3 DNA reads as TGCAGCGTTGATGGGACTAGCGGGAGCACAGATACGCAGTATTTT. Translated: CSVDGTSGSTDTQYF.

This chain uses TRBV30 with TRBJ2-7; no clear D. The CDR3 covers 13 residues. Per the germline V gene, CDR1 is GTSNPN and CDR2 is SVGIG (reference sequence). Trimming pared 4 bases from V and 7 bases from J, leaving 17 bases between. The chain's CDR3 is CAWIPSFSLEQYF. Written as DNA, the CDR3 is TGTGCCTGGATCCCGTCCTTCTCCCTGGAGCAGTACTTC.

The chain's CDR3 is CASSFRRDRDYEQYF. DNA of the CDR3: TGTGCCAGCAGTTTCCGTAGGGACAGGGACTACGAGCAGTACTTC. The rearrangement links TRBV6-5 to TRBJ2-7, with TRBD1 identical over 9 bases. With V trimmed by 4 bases and J by 3 bases, 7 bases remained unmatched. Germline V gene sequence: CDR1 MNHEY, CDR2 SVGAGI. CDR3 length: 15 residues.

V usage is TRBV2 and J usage is TRBJ2-1; 13 nucleotides agree with TRBD2. Germline V gene lookup returns CDR1 SNHLY and CDR2 FYNNEI. Trimming cost V 7 bases and J 2 bases; bases outside gene matches: 5. The CDR3 is 16 residues long. The DNA of the CDR3 is TGTGCCAGCAAAAGGACTAGCGGGGGAGCCTACAATGAGCAGTTCTTC. This gives the protein CASKRTSGGAYNEQFF.

The V gene is TRBV27, the J gene TRBJ1-2; D perhaps matches TRBD1 (5 bases). The germline gives CDR1 MNHEY, CDR2 SMNVEV (reference sequence). V gave up 3 bases and J gave up 6 bases, with 17 bases separating them. The CDR3 totals 15 residues. As DNA, the CDR3 is TGTGCCAGCAGTTTGGAGCCCAGGGTGATGGATGGCTACACCTTC. This sequence encodes CASSLEPRVMDGYTF.

The J gene is TRBJ1-5, the V gene TRBV11-3; 8 bases fit TRBD1. Losses at the gene ends were 7 bases for V and 1 base for J; bases not matched to a gene: 12. CDR1 and CDR2 (germline): SGHNT, YENEEA. The CDR3 is 17 amino acids. The CDR3 DNA reads TGTGCCAGCAACTTCGGGACAGGCAAGATGAGCAATCAGCCCCAGCATTTT. It specifies CASNFGTGKMSNQPQHF.

A note on this clone: Within the sample, other DNA sequences also encode this same CDR3. V and J are TRBV6-5 and TRBJ2-5, with 10 bases matching TRBD1. Trimming cost V 3 bases and J 4 bases; bases outside gene matches: 5. There are 15 residues in the CDR3. Germline lookup yields CDR1 MNHEY and CDR2 SVGAGI. For the CDR3, the DNA is TGTGCCAGCAGTTATCGGGACAGGGGAAGAGAGACCCAGTACTTC. It translates to CASSYRDRGRETQYF.

J is TRBJ2-5 and V is TRBV18, with 8 nucleotides matching TRBD1. Germline V CDR1 and CDR2: KGHSH, LQKENI. The CDR3 runs 15 residues. V shed 4 bases and J 2 bases; nucleotides not matched to a gene: 6. This CDR3 is CASSLGTGGQETQYF. The CDR3, as DNA: TGTGCCAGCTCACTGGGGACAGGTGGTCAAGAGACCCAGTACTTC.

This clone showed up just once. The chain uses TRBV9 and TRBJ2-7; 7 nucleotides agree with TRBD2. Germline loops: CDR1 SGDLS, CDR2 YYNGEE. CDR3 length: 17 residues. Trimming took 0 bases from V and 2 from J; bases not matched to a gene: 11. In DNA form, the CDR3 reads TGTGCCAGCAGCGTAGAAAGTGGCGCTAGCGGTGCCTACGAGCAGTACTTC. It is translated as CASSVESGASGAYEQYF.

This rearrangement joins TRBV11-3 to TRBJ2-2; D is uncertain. This CDR3 region has 15 residues. V gave up 2 bases and J gave up 3 bases, with 10 bases separating them. Germline-derived CDR1 and CDR2 are SGHNT and YENEEA. DNA for the CDR3: TGTGCCAGCAGCTTAATTTCCCCCGACACCGGGGAGCTGTTTTTT. It encodes CASSLISPDTGELFF.

V gene TRBV4-1 combines with J gene TRBJ2-5; D gene unclear. Per germline, CDR1 MGHRA and CDR2 YSYEKL. This CDR3 comprises 15 residues. Trimming took off 0 bases at V and 2 bases at J, with 10 bases between the two ends. CDR3 nucleotides: TGCGCCAGCAGCCAAGATTTGCCAGTTCAAGAGACCCAGTACTTC. This encodes CASSQDLPVQETQYF.

V and J are TRBV11-3 and TRBJ2-2, with 8 nucleotides matching TRBD2. Germline CDR1 and CDR2: SGHNT and YENEEA. The CDR3 contains 18 residues. Trimming took 1 base from V and 0 from J; bases not matched to a gene: 7. CDR3 sequence: CASSLGVAGPSNTGELFF. The DNA for the CDR3 is TGTGCCAGCAGCTTAGGTGTAGCGGGGCCTTCGAACACCGGGGAGCTGTTTTTT.

The chain combines TRBV28 with TRBJ2-4; 9 bases match TRBD1. The V gene end was trimmed by 3 bases and the J gene end by 7 bases; junction bases not matched to a gene: 10. The CDR3 sequence is 16 residues long. CDR1 is MDHEN and CDR2 is SYDVKM in the germline V gene. CDR3 bases: TGTGCCAGCAGTTTGACGGGCGGGACAGGGAAGAACATTCAGTACTTC. It yields the protein CASSLTGGTGKNIQYF. Full variable domain (missing parts from reference TRBV28 and TRBJ2-4): DVKVTQSSRYLVKRTGEKVFLECVQDMDHENMFWYRQDPGLGLRLIYFSYDVKMKEKGDIPEGYSVSREKKERFSLILESASTNQTSMYLCASSLTGGTGKNIQYFGAGTRLSVL.